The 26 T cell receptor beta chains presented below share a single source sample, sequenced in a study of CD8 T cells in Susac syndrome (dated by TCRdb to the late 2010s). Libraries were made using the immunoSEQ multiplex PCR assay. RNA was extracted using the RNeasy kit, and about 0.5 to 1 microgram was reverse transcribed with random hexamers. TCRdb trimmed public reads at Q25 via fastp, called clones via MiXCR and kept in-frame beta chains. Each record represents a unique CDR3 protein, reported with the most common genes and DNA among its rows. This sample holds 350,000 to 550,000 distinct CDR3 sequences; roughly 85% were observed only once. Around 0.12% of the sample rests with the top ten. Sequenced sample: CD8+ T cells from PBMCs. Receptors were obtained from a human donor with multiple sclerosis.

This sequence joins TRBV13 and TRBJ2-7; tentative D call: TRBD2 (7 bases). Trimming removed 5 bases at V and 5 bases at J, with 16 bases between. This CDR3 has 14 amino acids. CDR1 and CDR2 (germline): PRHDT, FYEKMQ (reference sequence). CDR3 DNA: TGTGCCAGCAGCGCCCGAGGGGGGGGGAACGAGCAGTACTTC. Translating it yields CASSARGGGNEQYF.

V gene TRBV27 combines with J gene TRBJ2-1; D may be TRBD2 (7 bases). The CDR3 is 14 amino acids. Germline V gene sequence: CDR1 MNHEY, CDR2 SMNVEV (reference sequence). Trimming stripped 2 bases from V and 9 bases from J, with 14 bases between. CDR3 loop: CASSLEGGGIEQFF. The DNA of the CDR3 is TGTGCCAGCAGTTTAGAGGGAGGGGGGATTGAGCAGTTCTTC.

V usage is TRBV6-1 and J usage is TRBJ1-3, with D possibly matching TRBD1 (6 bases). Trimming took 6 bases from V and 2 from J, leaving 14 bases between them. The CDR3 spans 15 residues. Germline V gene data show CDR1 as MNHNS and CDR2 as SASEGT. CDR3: CASSVPGQTGNTIYF. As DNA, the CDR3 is TGTGCCAGCAGCGTCCCGGGACAAACTGGAAACACCATATATTTT.

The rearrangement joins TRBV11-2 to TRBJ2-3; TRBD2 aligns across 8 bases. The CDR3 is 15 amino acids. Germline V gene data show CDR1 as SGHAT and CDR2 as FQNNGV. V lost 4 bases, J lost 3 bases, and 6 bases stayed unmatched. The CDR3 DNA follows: TGTGCCAGCAGCTCACTAGCGGCAAGGACAGATACGCAGTATTTT. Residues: CASSSLAARTDTQYF. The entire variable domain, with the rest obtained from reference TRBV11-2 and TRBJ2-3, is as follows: EAGVAQSPRYKIIEKRQSVAFWCNPISGHATLYWYQQILGQGPKLLIQFQNNGVVDDSQLPKDRFSAERLKGVDSTLKIQPAKLEDSAVYLCASSSLAARTDTQYFGPGTRLTVL.

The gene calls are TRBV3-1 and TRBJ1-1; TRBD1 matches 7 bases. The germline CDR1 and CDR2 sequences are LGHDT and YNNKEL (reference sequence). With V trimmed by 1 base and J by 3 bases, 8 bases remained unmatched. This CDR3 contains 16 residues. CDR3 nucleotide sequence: TGTGCCAGCAGCCAAGGACAGGGATTCGTTGACACTGAAGCTTTCTTT. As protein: CASSQGQGFVDTEAFF.

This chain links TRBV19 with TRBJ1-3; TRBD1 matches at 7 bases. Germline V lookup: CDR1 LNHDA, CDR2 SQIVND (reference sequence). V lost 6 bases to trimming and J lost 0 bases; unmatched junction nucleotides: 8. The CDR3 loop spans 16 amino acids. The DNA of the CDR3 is TGTGCCAGTAGCCTCACAGGGGAAGGCTCTGGAAACACCATATATTTT. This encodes CASSLTGEGSGNTIYF.

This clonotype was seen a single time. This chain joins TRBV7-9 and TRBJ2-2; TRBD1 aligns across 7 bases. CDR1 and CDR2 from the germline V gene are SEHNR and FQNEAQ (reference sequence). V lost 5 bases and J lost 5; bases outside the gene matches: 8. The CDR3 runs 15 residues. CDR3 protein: CASSPGEGATGELFF. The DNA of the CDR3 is TGTGCCAGCAGCCCTGGAGAGGGGGCGACCGGGGAGCTGTTTTTT.

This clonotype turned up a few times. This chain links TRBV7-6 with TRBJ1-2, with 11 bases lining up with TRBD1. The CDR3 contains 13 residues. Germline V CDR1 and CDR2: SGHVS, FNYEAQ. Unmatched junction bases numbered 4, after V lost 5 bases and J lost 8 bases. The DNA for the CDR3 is TGTGCCAGCAGCAAGGGACAGGGGGACGGCTACACCTTC. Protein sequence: CASSKGQGDGYTF.

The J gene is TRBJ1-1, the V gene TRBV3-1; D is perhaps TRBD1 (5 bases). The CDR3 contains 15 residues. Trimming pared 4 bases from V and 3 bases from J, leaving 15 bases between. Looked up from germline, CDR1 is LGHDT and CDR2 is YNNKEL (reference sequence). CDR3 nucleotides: TGTGCCAGCAGCCCCCACACAGGAGGAGACACTGAAGCTTTCTTT. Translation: CASSPHTGGDTEAFF.

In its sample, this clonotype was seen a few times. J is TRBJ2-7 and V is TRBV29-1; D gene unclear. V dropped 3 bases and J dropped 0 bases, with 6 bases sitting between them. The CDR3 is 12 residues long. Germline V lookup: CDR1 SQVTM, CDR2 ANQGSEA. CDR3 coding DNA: TGCAGCGTTGAGCTGAGCTCCTACGAGCAGTACTTC. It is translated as CSVELSSYEQYF.

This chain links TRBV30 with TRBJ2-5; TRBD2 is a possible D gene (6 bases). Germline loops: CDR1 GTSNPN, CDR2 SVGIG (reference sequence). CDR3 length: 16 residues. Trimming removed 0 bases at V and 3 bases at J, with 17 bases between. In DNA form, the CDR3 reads TGTGCCTGGAGTGTGGGCCAGTCCAGGGAGGAAGAGACCCAGTACTTC. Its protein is CAWSVGQSREEETQYF. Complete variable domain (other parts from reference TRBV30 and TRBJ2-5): SQTIHQWPATLVQPVGSPLSLECTVEGTSNPNLYWYRQAAGRGLQLLFYSVGIGQISSEVPQNLSASRPQDRQFILSSKKLLLSDSGFYLCAWSVGQSREEETQYFGPGTRLLVL.

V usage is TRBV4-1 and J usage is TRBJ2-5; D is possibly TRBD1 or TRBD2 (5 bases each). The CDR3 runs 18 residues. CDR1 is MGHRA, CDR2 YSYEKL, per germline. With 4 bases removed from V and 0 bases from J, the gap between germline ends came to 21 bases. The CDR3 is CASSPDAQGPPNQETQYF. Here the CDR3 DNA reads TGCGCCAGCAGCCCAGACGCTCAGGGACCTCCGAACCAAGAGACCCAGTACTTC.

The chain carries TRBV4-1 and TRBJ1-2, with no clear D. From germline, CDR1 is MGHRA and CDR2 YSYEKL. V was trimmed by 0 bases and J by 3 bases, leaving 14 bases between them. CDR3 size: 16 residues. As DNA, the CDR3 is TGCGCCAGCAGCCAAGAGGCGAAGGTTCCGGACTATGGCTACACCTTC. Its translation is CASSQEAKVPDYGYTF.

CDR3 coding DNA: TGTGCCAGCACCTCGACAGGGATGAGTAATTCACCCCTCCACTTT. Translating it yields CASTSTGMSNSPLHF. The chain uses TRBV7-9 and TRBJ1-6; 7 positions agree with TRBD1. The V and J ends lost 7 bases and 6 bases, in that order; junction bases with no gene match: 9. Germline values: CDR1 SEHNR, CDR2 FQNEAQ (reference sequence). CDR3 length: 15 amino acids.

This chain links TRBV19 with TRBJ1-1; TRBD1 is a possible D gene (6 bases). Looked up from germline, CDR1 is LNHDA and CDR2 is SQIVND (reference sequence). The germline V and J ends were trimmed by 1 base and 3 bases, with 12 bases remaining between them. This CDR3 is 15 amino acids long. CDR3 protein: CASSIGGGLDTEAFF. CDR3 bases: TGTGCCAGTAGTATAGGTGGGGGCCTGGACACTGAAGCTTTCTTT. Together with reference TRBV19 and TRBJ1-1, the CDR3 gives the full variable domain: DGGITQSPKYLFRKEGQNVTLSCEQNLNHDAMYWYRQDPGQGLRLIYYSQIVNDFQKGDIAEGYSVSREKKESFPLTVTSAQKNPTAFYLCASSIGGGLDTEAFFGQGTRLTVV.

CDR3 nucleotide sequence: TGTGCCAGCAGCTTCAACTCTAATGAAAAACTGTTTTTT. Amino acids: CASSFNSNEKLFF. The genes are TRBV5-4 and TRBJ1-4; D gene unclear. Trimming pared 2 bases from V and 3 bases from J, leaving 5 bases between. The CDR3 is made up of 13 amino acids. Germline V gene sequence: CDR1 SGHNT, CDR2 YYREEE (reference sequence).

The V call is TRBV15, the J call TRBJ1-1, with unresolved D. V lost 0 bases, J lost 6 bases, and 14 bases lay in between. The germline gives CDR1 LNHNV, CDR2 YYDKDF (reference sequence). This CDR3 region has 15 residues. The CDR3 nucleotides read TGTGCCACCAGCAGAGAAAGATGGCAGATCGCTGAAGCTTTCTTT. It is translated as CATSRERWQIAEAFF. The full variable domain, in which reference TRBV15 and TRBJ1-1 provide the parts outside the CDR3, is DAMVIQNPRYQVTQFGKPVTLSCSQTLNHNVMYWYQQKSSQAPKLLFHYYDKDFNNEADTPDNFQSRRPNTSFCFLDIRSPGLGDTAMYLCATSRERWQIAEAFFGQGTRLTVV.

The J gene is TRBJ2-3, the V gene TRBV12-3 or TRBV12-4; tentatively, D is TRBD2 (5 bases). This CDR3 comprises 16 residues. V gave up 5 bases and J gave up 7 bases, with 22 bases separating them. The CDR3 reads CASSPGGLFGENTQYF. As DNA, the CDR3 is TGTGCCAGCAGTCCCGGCGGGCTTTTTGGAGAGAATACGCAGTATTTT.

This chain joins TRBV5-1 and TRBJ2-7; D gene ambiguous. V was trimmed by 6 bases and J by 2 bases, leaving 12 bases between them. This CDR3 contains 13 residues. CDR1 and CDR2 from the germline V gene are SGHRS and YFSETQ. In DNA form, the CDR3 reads TGCGCCAGCAACTTAGATGTAACCTACGAGCAGTACTTC. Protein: CASNLDVTYEQYF.

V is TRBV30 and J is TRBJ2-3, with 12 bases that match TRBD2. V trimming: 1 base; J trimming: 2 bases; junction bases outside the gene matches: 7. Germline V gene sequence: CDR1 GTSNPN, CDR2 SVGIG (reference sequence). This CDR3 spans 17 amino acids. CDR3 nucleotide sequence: TGTGCCTGGAGTGCACGACTAGCGGGGGCTTCCACAGATACGCAGTATTTT. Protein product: CAWSARLAGASTDTQYF.

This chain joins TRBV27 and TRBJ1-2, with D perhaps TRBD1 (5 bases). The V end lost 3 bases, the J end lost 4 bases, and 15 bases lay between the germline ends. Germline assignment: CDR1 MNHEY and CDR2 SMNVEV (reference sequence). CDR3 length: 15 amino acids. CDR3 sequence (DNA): TGTGCCAGCAGTTTTGGGGCAGGATCCTCCTATGGCTACACCTTC. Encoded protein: CASSFGAGSSYGYTF.

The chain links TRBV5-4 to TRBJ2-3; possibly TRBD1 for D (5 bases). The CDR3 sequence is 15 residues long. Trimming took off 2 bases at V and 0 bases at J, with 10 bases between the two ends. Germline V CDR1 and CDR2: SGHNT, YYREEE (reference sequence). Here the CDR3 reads CASSFGAPSTDTQYF. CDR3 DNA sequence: TGTGCCAGCAGCTTTGGGGCCCCTAGCACAGATACGCAGTATTTT.

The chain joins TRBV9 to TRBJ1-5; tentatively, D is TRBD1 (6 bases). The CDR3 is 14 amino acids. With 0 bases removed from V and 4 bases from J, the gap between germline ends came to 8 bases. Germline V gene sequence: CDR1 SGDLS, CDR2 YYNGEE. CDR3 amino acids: CASSVGGRNQPQHF. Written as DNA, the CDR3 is TGTGCCAGCAGCGTAGGGGGGCGGAATCAGCCCCAGCATTTT.

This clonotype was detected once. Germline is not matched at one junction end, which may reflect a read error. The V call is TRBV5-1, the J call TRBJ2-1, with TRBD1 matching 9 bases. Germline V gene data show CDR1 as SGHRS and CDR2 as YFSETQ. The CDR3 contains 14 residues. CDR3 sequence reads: CASSLDGDRARSVF. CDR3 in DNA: TGCGCCAGCAGCTTGGATGGGGACAGGGCAAGGTCGGTCTTC.

CDR3 in DNA: TGTGCCAGCAGTATTGTAGCGGGAGACTACAATGAGCAGTTCTTC. Translated: CASSIVAGDYNEQFF. The chain uses TRBV6-1 and TRBJ2-1, with TRBD2 matching 9 bases. Germline values: CDR1 MNHNS, CDR2 SASEGT. There are 15 residues in the CDR3. Germline trimming cut 5 bases from V and 3 bases from J; bases unmatched to any gene: 5.

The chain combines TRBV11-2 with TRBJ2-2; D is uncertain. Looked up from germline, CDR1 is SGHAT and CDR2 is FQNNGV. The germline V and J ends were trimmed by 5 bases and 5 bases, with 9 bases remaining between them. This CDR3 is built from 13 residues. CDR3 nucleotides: TGTGCCAGCAGCATGTCTGGGACCGGGGAGCTGTTTTTT. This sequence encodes CASSMSGTGELFF. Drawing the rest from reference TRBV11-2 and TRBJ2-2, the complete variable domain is EAGVAQSPRYKIIEKRQSVAFWCNPISGHATLYWYQQILGQGPKLLIQFQNNGVVDDSQLPKDRFSAERLKGVDSTLKIQPAKLEDSAVYLCASSMSGTGELFFGEGSRLTVL.